Below, 29 T cell receptor beta chains from the same sample are listed, as sequenced in a study of T cell responses to AZD1222 COVID-19 vaccine. Only in-frame clones appear in the TCRdb table, and some are missing; sequencing was by immunoSEQ multiplex PCR. The sample carries 150,000 or so clones, 80% to 90% recorded once. The source material was peripheral blood, sampled on day 0 of AZD1222 vaccination. Source of these receptors: an adult in good health.

The CDR3 bases are TGTGCCAGCAGCCGTACAGGGTCCTACGAGCAGTACTTC. It yields the protein CASSRTGSYEQYF. The chain combines TRBV5-4 with TRBJ2-7, with D perhaps matching TRBD1 (6 bases). Germline V gene data show CDR1 as SGHNT and CDR2 as YYREEE (reference sequence). Deletions cut 4 bases from V and 1 base from J, with 9 bases between. This CDR3 region has 13 residues.

The CDR3 nucleotides are TGTGCCAGCAGTTTACGGCGGGACAGCTCCCGATCTTTCAATTCACCCCTCCACTTT. Translation: CASSLRRDSSRSFNSPLHF. This chain joins TRBV28 and TRBJ1-6, with TRBD1 identical over 7 bases. After removal of 2 bases from V and 7 bases from J, the junction contained 17 bases not matched to a gene. This CDR3 region has 19 residues. Germline values: CDR1 MDHEN, CDR2 SYDVKM.

The J gene is TRBJ2-5, the V gene TRBV9, with 13 bases matching TRBD2. Germline assignment: CDR1 SGDLS and CDR2 YYNGEE. The CDR3 has 18 amino acids. V trimming: 2 bases; J trimming: 5 bases; junction bases outside the gene matches: 12. This CDR3 is CASSVGLAGNGRAETQYF. The CDR3 bases are TGTGCCAGCAGCGTGGGACTAGCGGGAAATGGGAGGGCGGAGACCCAGTACTTC.

The chain employs TRBV4-3 and TRBJ1-4; TRBD1 aligns across 9 bases. V lost 3 bases to trimming and J lost 0 bases; unmatched junction nucleotides: 8. CDR3 size: 18 residues. The germline V gene has CDR1 LGHNA and CDR2 YSLEER. CDR3 region: CASSQTTGGAATNEKLFF. The DNA for the CDR3 is TGCGCCAGCAGCCAGACCACAGGGGGCGCCGCAACTAATGAAAAACTGTTTTTT.

As to this clone: One junction end does not reproduce the germline sequence, and a read error may be involved. The rearrangement joins TRBV7-2 to TRBJ2-1; TRBD2 agrees at 8 bases. The CDR3 spans 15 residues. CDR1 and CDR2 (germline): SGHTA, FQGNSA. As DNA, the CDR3 is TGTGCCGGCAGCCCTCGGGGGGGGCCCGCGTATGAGCAGTTCTTC. Translating it yields CAGSPRGGPAYEQFF.

A single count supports this clone. This chain uses TRBV19 with TRBJ2-1, with 8 bases fitting TRBD2. V lost 3 bases to trimming and J lost 15 bases; unmatched junction nucleotides: 7. The CDR3 has 12 residues. CDR1 LNHDA and CDR2 SQIVND come from the germline V gene (reference sequence). The CDR3 here is CASSILSGSRFF. As DNA, the CDR3 is TGTGCCAGTAGTATCCTAAGCGGGAGTCGGTTCTTC.

This sequence joins TRBV5-5 and TRBJ2-1; D possibly corresponds to TRBD2 (6 bases). Germline CDR1 and CDR2: SGHKS and YYEKEE (reference sequence). The V end lost 0 bases, the J end lost 12 bases, and 16 bases lay between the germline ends. The CDR3 has 14 residues. In DNA, the CDR3 is TGTGCCAGCAGCTTGGACCTATCGGCGGGGTGGCAGTTCTTC. It codes for CASSLDLSAGWQFF.

V usage is TRBV11-2 and J usage is TRBJ2-7; 12 nucleotides agree with TRBD2. Germline V lookup: CDR1 SGHAT, CDR2 FQNNGV. This CDR3 comprises 15 residues. Losses at the gene ends were 1 base for V and 12 bases for J; bases not matched to a gene: 10. As DNA, the CDR3 is TGTGCCAGCAGCTTAGCTTCTACTAGCGGGAGGCGGGCGTACTTC. Protein: CASSLASTSGRRAYF.

The chain is built from TRBV5-1 and TRBJ1-1; no clear D gene. Trimming stripped 0 bases from V and 8 bases from J, with 11 bases between. Germline CDR1 is SGHRS and CDR2 is YFSETQ. The CDR3 is 13 amino acids. CDR3 amino acids: CASSLVGGPEAFF. The CDR3 nucleotides are TGCGCCAGCAGCTTGGTTGGCGGACCCGAAGCTTTCTTT.

The sample holds one count of this clone. The chain is built from TRBV7-8 and TRBJ2-7; D is possibly TRBD1 (5 bases). The CDR3 totals 12 residues. Germline CDR1 and CDR2: SGHVS and FQNEAQ. Deletions cut 1 base from V and 9 bases from J, with 10 bases between. The CDR3 protein is CASSLVTGWQYF. The DNA of the CDR3 is TGTGCCAGCAGCTTAGTAACAGGATGGCAGTACTTC.

The genes are TRBV12-3 or TRBV12-4 and TRBJ1-5; maybe TRBD1 (6 bases). CDR3 length: 13 residues. Trimming removed 1 base from V and 6 bases from J, with 7 bases in between. This CDR3 reads CASSLDRAQPQHF. As DNA, the CDR3 is TGTGCCAGCAGTTTAGACAGGGCTCAGCCCCAGCATTTT.

V is TRBV28 and J is TRBJ2-7; D may correspond to TRBD1 or TRBD2 (5 bases each). Trimming left V 6 bases short and J 5 bases short, with 17 bases between. Germline V lookup: CDR1 MDHEN, CDR2 SYDVKM. The CDR3 extends over 14 amino acids. CDR3 coding DNA: TGTGCCAGCAGCAGGCCGGGACCTTCCGACGAGCAGTACTTC. Amino acids: CASSRPGPSDEQYF.

This clone was seen only once. The chain combines TRBV6-2 or TRBV6-3 with TRBJ2-2; 14 bases line up with TRBD2. There are 20 residues in the CDR3. Looked up from germline, CDR1 is MNHEY and CDR2 is SVGEGT. V shed 2 bases, J shed 0 bases, and the junction held 8 bases outside the gene matches. This chain's CDR3 is CASSYGTSGRPTPNTGELFF. The CDR3 DNA sequence: TGTGCCAGCAGTTACGGGACTAGCGGGAGACCTACGCCGAACACCGGGGAGCTGTTTTTT.

This chain links TRBV19 with TRBJ1-1; D gene unclear. Between the trimmed V and J ends, which lost 7 bases and 1 base, there was a span of 19 bases. The germline V gene has CDR1 LNHDA and CDR2 SQIVND (reference sequence). The CDR3 length is 16 residues. The CDR3 is CASKGKGDPRNTEAFF. In nucleotides, the CDR3 is TGTGCCAGTAAGGGCAAGGGCGACCCGAGGAACACTGAAGCTTTCTTT.

This chain connects TRBV3-1 (or the pseudogene TRBV3-2) to TRBJ1-4; D is undetermined. The V gene's germline CDR1 is LGHDT and CDR2 YNNKEL (reference sequence). V was shortened by 2 bases and J by 10 bases, with 11 bases between the two germline ends. This CDR3 contains 13 residues. The CDR3 is CASSQSPEGKLFF. The DNA of the CDR3 is TGTGCCAGCAGCCAATCGCCCGAAGGAAAACTGTTTTTT.

The chain uses TRBV5-4 and TRBJ2-7; TRBD2 matches at 13 bases. CDR1 and CDR2 from the germline V gene are SGHNT and YYREEE (reference sequence). Losses at the gene ends were 4 bases for V and 3 bases for J; bases not matched to a gene: 13. The CDR3 consists of 18 residues. CDR3 bases: TGTGCCAGCAGCCCGACGGGACTAGCGGGATTACCCCTCTACGAGCAGTACTTC. Its protein is CASSPTGLAGLPLYEQYF.

The gene calls are TRBV27 and TRBJ2-7; 9 bases agree with TRBD2. This CDR3 contains 14 residues. Germline V gene lookup returns CDR1 MNHEY and CDR2 SMNVEV (reference sequence). The junction had 11 bases not matched to a gene; V was cut back by 9 bases and J by 5 bases. This CDR3 is CASRLGLASHEQYF. CDR3 nucleotide sequence: TGTGCCAGTCGCCTAGGACTAGCGTCCCACGAGCAGTACTTC.

In the case of this clone: Other DNA sequences in this specimen translate into the identical CDR3. The chain links TRBV2 to TRBJ1-1; tentative D call: TRBD1 (6 bases). This CDR3 has 13 amino acids. Germline V gene lookup returns CDR1 SNHLY and CDR2 FYNNEI. The V end lost 5 bases, the J end lost 1 base, and 8 bases lay between the germline ends. CDR3 in amino acids: CASSPTGNTEAFF. For the CDR3, the DNA is TGTGCCAGCAGTCCGACAGGGAACACTGAAGCTTTCTTT.

This chain links TRBV27 with TRBJ1-1; possible D gene TRBD1, 6 bases. Between the trimmed V and J ends, which lost 7 bases and 4 bases, there was a span of 16 bases. CDR3 length equals 14 residues. Germline CDR1 and CDR2: MNHEY and SMNVEV (reference sequence). The CDR3, as DNA: TGTGCCAGCATCAGAGGGAGGGGGGGCACTGAAGCTTTCTTT. This sequence encodes CASIRGRGGTEAFF.

This chain connects TRBV5-1 to TRBJ2-7; 7 bases map to TRBD1. The germline CDR1 and CDR2 sequences are SGHRS and YFSETQ. The length of the CDR3 is 13 residues. Losses at the gene ends were 3 bases for V and 3 bases for J; bases not matched to a gene: 3. The DNA of the CDR3 is TGCGCCAGCAGCTCGGGACAGTACTACGAGCAGTACTTC. Translating it yields CASSSGQYYEQYF.

The chain carries TRBV28 and TRBJ1-2; TRBD1 is a possible D gene (5 bases). CDR1 and CDR2 from the germline V gene are MDHEN and SYDVKM. The germline V and J ends were trimmed by 8 bases and 7 bases, with 14 bases remaining between them. The CDR3 runs to 12 residues. CDR3 amino acids: CASRGLGVGYTF. CDR3 DNA: TGTGCCAGCCGGGGCCTGGGTGTTGGCTACACCTTC.

The chain employs TRBV6-6 and TRBJ2-3, with D perhaps matching TRBD2 (5 bases). CDR1 and CDR2 from the germline V gene are MNHNY and SVGAGI (reference sequence). V lost 6 bases and J lost 2, with 12 bases in between. The CDR3 is made up of 14 amino acids. For the CDR3, the DNA is TGTGCCAGCAGGAACGGACTGAACACAGATACGCAGTATTTT. It translates to CASRNGLNTDTQYF.

This sequence joins TRBV7-9 and TRBJ2-7; 9 positions agree with TRBD2. Germline CDR1 and CDR2: SEHNR and FQNEAQ (reference sequence). The CDR3 covers 15 residues. The V gene end was trimmed by 4 bases and the J gene end by 5 bases; junction bases not matched to a gene: 9. DNA for the CDR3: TGTGCCAGCAGCTCAGGCGGACTAGCGCGGAACGAGCAGTACTTC. Protein product: CASSSGGLARNEQYF.

The CDR3 region is CASSLGSTSGQETQYF. The CDR3 DNA is TGTGCCAGCAGCTTAGGGTCAACTAGCGGACAAGAGACCCAGTACTTC. V usage is TRBV7-2 and J usage is TRBJ2-5; the match to TRBD2 covers 8 bases. Trimming took 1 base from V and 2 from J; bases not matched to a gene: 6. Looked up from germline, CDR1 is SGHTA and CDR2 is FQGNSA. The CDR3 sequence is 16 residues long.

This chain uses TRBV6-2 or TRBV6-3 with TRBJ2-1, with 8 bases fitting TRBD2. CDR1 and CDR2 (germline): MNHEY, SVGEGT. The V and J ends lost 5 bases and 7 bases, in that order; junction bases with no gene match: 10. The CDR3 length is 15 residues. DNA for the CDR3: TGTGCCAGCAGTCTCACAGCGGGAGCGTTGAATGAGCAGTTCTTC. Amino acids: CASSLTAGALNEQFF.

The chain is built from TRBV28 and TRBJ2-1; D not resolved. V was shortened by 6 bases and J by 9 bases, with 12 bases between the two germline ends. Germline CDR1 is MDHEN and CDR2 is SYDVKM. The CDR3 contains 12 residues. The CDR3 sequence is CASSLTWGEQFF. CDR3 coding DNA: TGTGCCAGCAGCCTCACCTGGGGTGAGCAGTTCTTC.

V and J are TRBV5-6 and TRBJ2-3; D may be TRBD1 or TRBD2 (5 bases each). V lost 2 bases to trimming and J lost 1 base, with 11 bases between them. The CDR3 sequence is 15 residues long. The germline V gene encodes CDR1 SGHDT and CDR2 YYEEEE. CDR3 in amino acids: CASSLGTQGTDTQYF. The CDR3 DNA reads as TGTGCCAGCAGCTTAGGGACCCAGGGCACAGATACGCAGTATTTT.

This chain links TRBV19 with TRBJ1-6, with D possibly matching TRBD1 (6 bases). The length of the CDR3 is 14 residues. V dropped 5 bases and J dropped 11 bases, with 16 bases sitting between them. Germline CDR1 LNHDA, CDR2 SQIVND (reference sequence). The CDR3 sequence is CASSDPGTKPPLHF. The CDR3 DNA reads TGTGCCAGTAGTGACCCCGGGACAAAGCCACCCCTCCACTTT.

The rearrangement joins TRBV7-6 to TRBJ1-6; no definite D call. The germline V gene has CDR1 SGHVS and CDR2 FNYEAQ. Trimming stripped 4 bases from V and 8 bases from J, with 6 bases between. This CDR3 has 12 amino acids. The CDR3 DNA reads TGTGCCAGCAGCTCGTTCTATTCACCCCTCCACTTT. Translation gives CASSSFYSPLHF.